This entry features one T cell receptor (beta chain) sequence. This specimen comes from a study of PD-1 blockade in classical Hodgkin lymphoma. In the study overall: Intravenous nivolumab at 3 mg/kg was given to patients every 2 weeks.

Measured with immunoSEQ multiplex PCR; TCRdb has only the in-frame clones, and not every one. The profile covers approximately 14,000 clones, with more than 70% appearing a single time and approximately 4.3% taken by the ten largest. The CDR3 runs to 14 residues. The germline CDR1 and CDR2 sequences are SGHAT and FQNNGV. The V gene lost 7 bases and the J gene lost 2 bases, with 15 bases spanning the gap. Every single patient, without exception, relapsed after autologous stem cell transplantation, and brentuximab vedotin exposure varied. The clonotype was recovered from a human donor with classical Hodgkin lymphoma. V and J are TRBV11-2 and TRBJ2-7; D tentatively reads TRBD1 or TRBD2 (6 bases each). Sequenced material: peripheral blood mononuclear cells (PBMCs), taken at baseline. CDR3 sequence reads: CASNPRGVAYEQYF. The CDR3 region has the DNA TGTGCCAGCAACCCAAGGGGGGTTGCCTACGAGCAGTACTTC.